What follows are 23 T cell receptor beta chains derived from one specimen sequenced in a study of OX40 agonist ivuxolimab in advanced cancers. The repertoire was sequenced with immunoSEQ multiplex PCR; TCRdb's copy has only in-frame clones and lacks some. The sample yields some 70,000 clones, around 90% seen once. The source material was CD4+ or CD8+ T cells sorted from blood, sampled in a trial of the OX40 agonist ivuxolimab. The receptors derive from an adult with an advanced solid tumor such as melanoma, head and neck, liver or kidney cancer.

This clone was seen more than once but under ten times. This chain joins TRBV10-3 and TRBJ1-1; D remains ambiguous. V gave up 5 bases and J gave up 2 bases, with 21 bases separating them. CDR1 ENHRY and CDR2 SYGVKD come from the germline V gene. The CDR3 runs 17 residues. This chain's CDR3 is CAISQLTPGGGNTEAFF. In DNA, the CDR3 is TGTGCCATCAGTCAGTTGACCCCTGGAGGTGGTAACACTGAAGCTTTCTTT.

V gene TRBV7-9 combines with J gene TRBJ1-1; a weak D match, TRBD1 (6 bases). Germline loops: CDR1 SEHNR, CDR2 FQNEAQ (reference sequence). This CDR3 is 15 amino acids long. The germline V and J ends were trimmed by 5 bases and 0 bases, with 13 bases remaining between them. The CDR3 reads CASSLRTDLNTEAFF. DNA of the CDR3: TGTGCCAGCAGCCTCCGGACAGACCTGAACACTGAAGCTTTCTTT.

This chain joins TRBV19 and TRBJ1-1; D remains unclear. Germline assignment: CDR1 LNHDA and CDR2 SQIVND (reference sequence). The CDR3 length is 11 residues. Trimming took 6 bases from V and 7 from J, leaving 9 bases between them. The CDR3 DNA reads TGTGCCAGTAGCGGGCCACATGAAGCTTTCTTT. Its translation is CASSGPHEAFF.

This clone was observed once. The rearrangement links TRBV30 to TRBJ1-2, with D maybe TRBD1 (5 bases). The CDR3 is 15 amino acids. Germline lookup yields CDR1 GTSNPN and CDR2 SVGIG (reference sequence). The CDR3 sequence is CANLPGPNKGYGYTF. For the CDR3, the DNA is TGTGCGAACTTGCCTGGACCAAATAAGGGGTATGGCTACACCTTC.

The chain recombines TRBV5-1 with TRBJ2-1; perhaps TRBD2 as D (7 bases). Trimming stripped 3 bases from V and 8 bases from J, with 15 bases between. CDR1 is SGHRS, CDR2 YFSETQ, per germline. CDR3 length: 14 residues. The CDR3, as DNA: TGCGCCAGCAGCTGGAATGAAGGGGGGGATGAGCAGTTCTTC. Protein product: CASSWNEGGDEQFF.

The genes are TRBV2 and TRBJ2-5, with D possibly being TRBD1 (6 bases). Trimming cost V 7 bases and J 5 bases, with 20 bases left between them. The germline V gene encodes CDR1 SNHLY and CDR2 FYNNEI. The CDR3 runs to 15 residues. CDR3 in DNA: TGTGCCAGCAAAATTAGGCAGGGGACGGGGGAGACCCAGTACTTC. It translates to CASKIRQGTGETQYF.

The chain couples TRBV5-1 to TRBJ1-5; 9 bases fit TRBD1. The CDR3 is 13 amino acids. V trimming: 4 bases; J trimming: 7 bases; junction bases outside the gene matches: 3. CDR1 is SGHRS and CDR2 is YFSETQ in the germline V gene. CDR3 nucleotide sequence: TGCGCCAGCAGCGTCGGACAGGGGCAGCCCCAGCATTTT. This encodes CASSVGQGQPQHF.

J is TRBJ2-1 and V is TRBV18; TRBD2 is a possible D gene (5 bases). Germline CDR1 and CDR2: KGHSH and LQKENI. This CDR3 region has 16 residues. Deletions cut 6 bases from V and 5 bases from J, with 20 bases between. CDR3 protein: CASSLALTLGDNEQFF. CDR3 nucleotides: TGTGCCAGCTCGCTAGCTCTGACCCTCGGAGACAATGAGCAGTTCTTC.

This chain uses TRBV7-6 with TRBJ2-1, with 13 bases that match TRBD2. Germline lookup yields CDR1 SGHVS and CDR2 FNYEAQ. Losses at the gene ends were 3 bases for V and 6 bases for J; bases not matched to a gene: 14. This CDR3 spans 19 amino acids. The chain's CDR3 is CASSFSGLAGRALGNEQFF. The CDR3 DNA reads as TGTGCCAGCAGCTTTTCGGGACTAGCGGGGCGGGCGTTAGGCAATGAGCAGTTCTTC.

The rearrangement joins TRBV27 to TRBJ1-1, with a possible D match to TRBD1 (5 bases). This CDR3 has 14 residues. The V and J ends lost 2 bases and 2 bases respectively, with 9 bases between them. Germline assignment: CDR1 MNHEY and CDR2 SMNVEV (reference sequence). The CDR3 coding sequence is TGTGCCAGCAGTTTAGGGGGTCTTAACACTGAAGCTTTCTTT. Translated: CASSLGGLNTEAFF.

The chain recombines TRBV7-2 with TRBJ2-1; 9 bases are a match to TRBD2. Per the germline V gene, CDR1 is SGHTA and CDR2 is FQGNSA. CDR3 length equals 18 residues. The ends lost 0 bases at V and 2 bases at J; junction bases unmatched: 8. The CDR3, as DNA: TGTGCCAGCAGCTTAGCTTTATTAGCGGGAGCCCCCTACAATGAGCAGTTCTTC. It codes for CASSLALLAGAPYNEQFF.

This clone has more than one count but fewer than ten. The CDR3 loop reads CASIPGLATKTQYF. Here the CDR3 DNA reads TGTGCCAGCATACCGGGACTAGCGACGAAGACCCAGTACTTC. V is TRBV28 and J is TRBJ2-5; 10 bases are shared with TRBD2. Germline V lookup: CDR1 MDHEN, CDR2 SYDVKM. This CDR3 spans 14 amino acids. V was clipped by 7 bases and J by 6 bases; unmatched bases: 8.

The chain recombines TRBV5-1 with TRBJ2-5; D ambiguous. The CDR3 loop spans 15 amino acids. V lost 1 base, J lost 4 bases, and 14 bases lay in between. The germline V gene has CDR1 SGHRS and CDR2 YFSETQ. DNA of the CDR3: TGCGCCAGCAGCTTGAACCCTGGGGTAGGAGAGACCCAGTACTTC. It yields the protein CASSLNPGVGETQYF.

This chain joins TRBV6-6 and TRBJ1-5; tentative D call: TRBD1 (5 bases). The CDR3 is made up of 13 amino acids. The V gene's germline CDR1 is MNHNY and CDR2 SVGAGI (reference sequence). Trimming left V 9 bases short and J 5 bases short, with 14 bases between. The DNA of the CDR3 is TGTGCCAGTACGAGAGGGGTCGATCAGCCCCAGCATTTT. It yields the protein CASTRGVDQPQHF.

Written as DNA, the CDR3 is TGTGCCAGCAGCTTAGCAGAGAACACTGAAGCTTTCTTT. Amino acid sequence: CASSLAENTEAFF. The chain recombines TRBV7-6 with TRBJ1-1, with no clear D. The CDR3 runs 13 residues. V was clipped by 0 bases and J by 1 base, with 3 bases between them. The germline CDR1 and CDR2 sequences are SGHVS and FNYEAQ.

The rearrangement uses TRBV27 and TRBJ2-7; TRBD2 matches at 12 bases. V lost 11 bases, J lost 2 bases, and 4 bases stayed unmatched. The CDR3 is 13 residues long. Per germline, CDR1 MNHEY and CDR2 SMNVEV (reference sequence). As DNA, the CDR3 is TGTGCCTCTCGGACTAGCGGGGCCTACGAGCAGTACTTC. Translation gives CASRTSGAYEQYF.

With regard to this clone: The same CDR3 is also encoded by other DNA sequences in this sample. V gene TRBV30 combines with J gene TRBJ1-5; TRBD1 is a possible D gene (6 bases). V lost 0 bases, J lost 6 bases, and 9 bases lay in between. The CDR3 is made up of 13 amino acids. The germline CDR1 and CDR2 sequences are GTSNPN and SVGIG (reference sequence). The CDR3 region has the DNA TGTGCCTGGAGTGTACAGGGAGGTCAGCCCCAGCATTTT. Amino acid sequence: CAWSVQGGQPQHF.

This chain links TRBV9 with TRBJ1-3; D gene unclear. CDR3 length: 14 residues. Deletions cut 0 bases from V and 0 bases from J, with 4 bases between. Germline CDR1 is SGDLS and CDR2 is YYNGEE. The CDR3 sequence is CASSVDSSGNTIYF. The CDR3 DNA sequence: TGTGCCAGCAGCGTAGACAGCTCTGGAAACACCATATATTTT.

CDR3 protein: CASSATTPGGGFWGGLFTDTQYF. CDR3 sequence (DNA): TGTGCCAGCAGCGCGACCACCCCCGGGGGGGGGTTCTGGGGGGGCCTCTTCACAGATACGCAGTATTTT. The chain is built from TRBV9 and TRBJ2-3; 8 bases are shared with TRBD2. J lost 2 bases, V lost 3 bases, and 29 bases had no gene match. Germline CDR1 is SGDLS and CDR2 is YYNGEE. The CDR3 is 23 residues long.

V is TRBV7-6 and J is TRBJ2-1; D remains ambiguous. V gave up 1 base and J gave up 11 bases, with 9 bases separating them. CDR3 length: 12 amino acids. Germline assignment: CDR1 SGHVS and CDR2 FNYEAQ. The CDR3 sequence: CASSLDQVKQFF. CDR3 DNA sequence: TGTGCCAGCAGCTTAGACCAGGTGAAGCAGTTCTTC.

The chain links TRBV19 to TRBJ2-7, with D possibly matching TRBD1 (6 bases). Trimming left V 3 bases short and J 2 bases short, with 11 bases between. The CDR3 covers 14 residues. In germline, CDR1 is LNHDA, CDR2 SQIVND (reference sequence). DNA for the CDR3: TGTGCCAGTAGTATCCTGACAGGCACCTACGAGCAGTACTTC. Protein: CASSILTGTYEQYF.

This chain links TRBV6-4 with TRBJ1-6; D ambiguous. From germline, CDR1 is MRHNA and CDR2 SNTAGT. The CDR3 extends over 13 amino acids. Trimming removed 6 bases from V and 6 bases from J, with 9 bases in between. This chain's CDR3 is CASSRVRNSPLHF. The CDR3, as DNA: TGTGCCAGCAGCAGAGTTCGTAATTCACCCCTCCACTTT.

This chain connects TRBV4-1 to TRBJ2-7, with D perhaps given as TRBD1 or TRBD2 (5 bases each). With 4 bases removed from V and 2 bases from J, the gap between germline ends came to 18 bases. The CDR3 runs to 16 residues. Germline-derived CDR1 and CDR2 are MGHRA and YSYEKL. CDR3 DNA: TGCGCCAGCAGCCCCCCCGGGGCAGCCCCACCCTACGAGCAGTACTTC. Residues: CASSPPGAAPPYEQYF.